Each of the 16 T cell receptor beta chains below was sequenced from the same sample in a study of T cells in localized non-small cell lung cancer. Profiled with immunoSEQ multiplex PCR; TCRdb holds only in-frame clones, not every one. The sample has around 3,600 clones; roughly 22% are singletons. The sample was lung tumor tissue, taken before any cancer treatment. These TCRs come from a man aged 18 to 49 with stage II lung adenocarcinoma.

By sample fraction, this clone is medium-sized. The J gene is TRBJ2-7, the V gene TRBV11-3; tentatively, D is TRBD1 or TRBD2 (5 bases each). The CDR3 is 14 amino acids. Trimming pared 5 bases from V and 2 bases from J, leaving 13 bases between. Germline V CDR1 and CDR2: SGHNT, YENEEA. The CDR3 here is CASSTTPGPYEQYF. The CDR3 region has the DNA TGTGCCAGCAGCACTACCCCGGGGCCCTACGAGCAGTACTTC. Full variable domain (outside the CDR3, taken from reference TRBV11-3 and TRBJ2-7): EAGVVQSPRYKIIEKKQPVAFWCNPISGHNTLYWYLQNLGQGPELLIRYENEEAVDDSQLPKDRFSAERLKGVDSTLKIQPAELGDSAVYLCASSTTPGPYEQYFGPGTRLTVT.

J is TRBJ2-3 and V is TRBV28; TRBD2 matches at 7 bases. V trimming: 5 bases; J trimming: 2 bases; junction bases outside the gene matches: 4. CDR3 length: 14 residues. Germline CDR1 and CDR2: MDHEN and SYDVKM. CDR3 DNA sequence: TGTGCCAGCAGTAGACAGCGGGACACAGATACGCAGTATTTT. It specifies CASSRQRDTDTQYF.

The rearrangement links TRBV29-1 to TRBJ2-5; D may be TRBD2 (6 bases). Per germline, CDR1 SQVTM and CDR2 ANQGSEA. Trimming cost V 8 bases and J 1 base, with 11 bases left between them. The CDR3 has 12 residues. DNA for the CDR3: TGCAGCCTTGCGGGGAGCCAAGAGACCCAGTACTTC. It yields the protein CSLAGSQETQYF.

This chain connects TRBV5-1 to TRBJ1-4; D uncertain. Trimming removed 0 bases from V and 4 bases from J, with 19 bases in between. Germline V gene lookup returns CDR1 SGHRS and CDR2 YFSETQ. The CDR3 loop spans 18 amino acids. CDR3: CASSLAQSGGMLNEKLFF. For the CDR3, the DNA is TGCGCCAGCAGCTTGGCCCAAAGTGGCGGGATGCTTAATGAAAAACTGTTTTTT.

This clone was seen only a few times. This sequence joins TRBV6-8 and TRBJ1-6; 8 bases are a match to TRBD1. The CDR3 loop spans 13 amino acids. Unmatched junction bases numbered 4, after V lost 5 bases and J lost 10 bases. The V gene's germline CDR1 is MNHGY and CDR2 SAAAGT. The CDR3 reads CASSDRGLSPLHF. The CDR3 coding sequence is TGTGCCAGCAGTGACAGGGGCCTCTCACCCCTCCACTTT.

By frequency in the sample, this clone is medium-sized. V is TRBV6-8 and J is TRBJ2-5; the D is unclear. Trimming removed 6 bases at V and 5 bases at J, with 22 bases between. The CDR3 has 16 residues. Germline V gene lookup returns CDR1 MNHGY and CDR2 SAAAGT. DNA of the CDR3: TGTGCCAGCAGGGATACCCAAGCCCTAGGAAGGGAGACCCAGTACTTC. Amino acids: CASRDTQALGRETQYF.

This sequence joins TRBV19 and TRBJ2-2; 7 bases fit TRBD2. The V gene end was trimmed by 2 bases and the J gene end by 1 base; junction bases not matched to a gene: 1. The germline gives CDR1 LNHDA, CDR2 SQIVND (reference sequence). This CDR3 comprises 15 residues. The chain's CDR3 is CASSISGVNTGELFF. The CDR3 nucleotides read TGTGCCAGTAGTATAAGCGGGGTGAACACCGGGGAGCTGTTTTTT.

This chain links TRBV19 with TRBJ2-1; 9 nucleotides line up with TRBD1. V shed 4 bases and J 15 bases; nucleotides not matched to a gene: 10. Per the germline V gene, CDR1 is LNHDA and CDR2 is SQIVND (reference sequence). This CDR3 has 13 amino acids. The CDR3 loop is CASSTSYRGRTFF. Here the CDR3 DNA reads TGTGCCAGTAGTACCTCTTACAGGGGGCGTACGTTCTTC. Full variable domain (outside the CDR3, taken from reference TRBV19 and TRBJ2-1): DGGITQSPKYLFRKEGQNVTLSCEQNLNHDAMYWYRQDPGQGLRLIYYSQIVNDFQKGDIAEGYSVSREKKESFPLTVTSAQKNPTAFYLCASSTSYRGRTFFGPGTRLTVL.

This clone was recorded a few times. CDR3 loop: CAGGQGATEAFF. CDR3 coding DNA: TGTGCCGGGGGACAGGGGGCCACTGAAGCTTTCTTT. This chain joins TRBV6-8 and TRBJ1-1; TRBD1 aligns across 12 bases. Looked up from germline, CDR1 is MNHGY and CDR2 is SAAAGT. This CDR3 has 12 amino acids. Trimming cost V 11 bases and J 4 bases; bases outside gene matches: 2.

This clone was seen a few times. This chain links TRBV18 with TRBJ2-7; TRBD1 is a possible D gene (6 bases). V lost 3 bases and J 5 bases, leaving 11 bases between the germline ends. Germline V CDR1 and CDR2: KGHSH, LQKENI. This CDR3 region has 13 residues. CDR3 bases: TGTGCCAGCTCACCCGTCGAGGGGGACGAGCAGTACTTC. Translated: CASSPVEGDEQYF.

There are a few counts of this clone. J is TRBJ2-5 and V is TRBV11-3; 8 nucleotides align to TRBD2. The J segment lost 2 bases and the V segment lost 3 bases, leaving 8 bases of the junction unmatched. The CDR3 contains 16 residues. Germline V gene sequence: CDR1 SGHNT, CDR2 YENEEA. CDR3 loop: CASSLGAGGPQETQYF. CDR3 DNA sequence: TGTGCCAGCAGCTTGGGGGCGGGGGGCCCACAAGAGACCCAGTACTTC.

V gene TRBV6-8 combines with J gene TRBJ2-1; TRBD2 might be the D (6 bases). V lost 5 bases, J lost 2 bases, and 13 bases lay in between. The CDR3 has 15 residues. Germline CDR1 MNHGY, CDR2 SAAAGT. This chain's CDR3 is CASSPGLLTYNEQFF. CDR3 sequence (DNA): TGTGCCAGCAGTCCGGGACTCCTGACCTACAATGAGCAGTTCTTC.

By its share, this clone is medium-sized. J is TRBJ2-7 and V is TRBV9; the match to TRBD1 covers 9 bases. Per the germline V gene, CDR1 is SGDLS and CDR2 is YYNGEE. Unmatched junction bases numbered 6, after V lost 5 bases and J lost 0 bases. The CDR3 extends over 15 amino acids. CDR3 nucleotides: TGTGCCAGCAGAACGGACAGGGGCCTCTCCTACGAGCAGTACTTC. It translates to CASRTDRGLSYEQYF.

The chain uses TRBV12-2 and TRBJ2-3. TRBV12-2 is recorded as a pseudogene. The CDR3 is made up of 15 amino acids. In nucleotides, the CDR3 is TGTGCAAGTCGCTCCGACGCGTGGGGAACAGATACGCAGTATTTT. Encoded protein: CASRSDAWGTDTQYF.

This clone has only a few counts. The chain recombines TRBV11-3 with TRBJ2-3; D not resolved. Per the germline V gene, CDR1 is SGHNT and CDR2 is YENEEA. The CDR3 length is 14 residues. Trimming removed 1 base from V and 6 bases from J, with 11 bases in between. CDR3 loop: CASSLGRLGDTQYF. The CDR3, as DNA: TGTGCCAGCAGCTTAGGTCGACTGGGCGATACGCAGTATTTT.

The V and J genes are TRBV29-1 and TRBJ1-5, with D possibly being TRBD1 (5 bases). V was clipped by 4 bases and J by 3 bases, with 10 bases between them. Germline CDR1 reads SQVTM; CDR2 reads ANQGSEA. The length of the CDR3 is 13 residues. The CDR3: CSVVEGPNQPQHF. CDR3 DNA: TGCAGCGTTGTTGAGGGGCCCAATCAGCCCCAGCATTTT.